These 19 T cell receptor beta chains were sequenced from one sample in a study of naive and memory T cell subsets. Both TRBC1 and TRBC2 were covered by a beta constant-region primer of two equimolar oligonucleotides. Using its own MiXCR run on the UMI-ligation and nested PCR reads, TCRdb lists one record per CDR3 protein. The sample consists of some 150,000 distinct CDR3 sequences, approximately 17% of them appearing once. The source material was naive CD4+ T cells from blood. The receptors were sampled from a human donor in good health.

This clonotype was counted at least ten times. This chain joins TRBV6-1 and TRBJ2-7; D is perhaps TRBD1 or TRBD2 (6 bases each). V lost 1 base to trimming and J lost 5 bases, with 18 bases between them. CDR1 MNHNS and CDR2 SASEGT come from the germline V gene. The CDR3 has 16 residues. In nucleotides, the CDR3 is TGTGCCAGCAGTGAAGGGGGGCGGACATGGGAGGACGAGCAGTACTTC. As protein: CASSEGGRTWEDEQYF.

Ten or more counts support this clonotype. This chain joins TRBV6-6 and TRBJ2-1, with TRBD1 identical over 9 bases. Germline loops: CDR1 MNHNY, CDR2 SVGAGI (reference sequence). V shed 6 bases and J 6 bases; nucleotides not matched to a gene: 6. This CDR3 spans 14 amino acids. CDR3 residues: CASSTGGAGNEQFF. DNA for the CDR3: TGTGCCAGCAGCACAGGGGGCGCGGGCAATGAGCAGTTCTTC.

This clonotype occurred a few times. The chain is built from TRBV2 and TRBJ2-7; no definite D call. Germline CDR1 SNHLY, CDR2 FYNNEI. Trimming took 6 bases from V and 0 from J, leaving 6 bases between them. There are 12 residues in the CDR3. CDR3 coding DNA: TGTGCCAGCAGAGGCCCCTCCTACGAGCAGTACTTC. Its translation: CASRGPSYEQYF.

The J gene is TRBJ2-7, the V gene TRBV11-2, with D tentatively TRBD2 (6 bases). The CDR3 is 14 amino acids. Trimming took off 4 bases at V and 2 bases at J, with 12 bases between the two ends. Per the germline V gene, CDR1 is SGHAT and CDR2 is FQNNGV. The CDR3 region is CASSSEGWTYEQYF. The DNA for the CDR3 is TGTGCCAGCAGCTCGGAGGGGTGGACCTACGAGCAGTACTTC.

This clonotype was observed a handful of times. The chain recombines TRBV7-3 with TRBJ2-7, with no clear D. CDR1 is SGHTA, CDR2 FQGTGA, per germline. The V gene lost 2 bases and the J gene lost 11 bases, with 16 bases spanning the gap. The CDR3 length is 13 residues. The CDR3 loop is CASSLQAPPFEYF. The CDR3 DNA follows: TGTGCCAGCAGCTTACAGGCACCCCCATTTGAGTACTTC.

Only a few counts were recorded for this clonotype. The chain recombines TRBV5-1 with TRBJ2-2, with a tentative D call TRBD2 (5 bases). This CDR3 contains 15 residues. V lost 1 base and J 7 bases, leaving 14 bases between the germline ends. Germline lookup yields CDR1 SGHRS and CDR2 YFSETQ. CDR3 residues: CASSLRLRDDGELFF. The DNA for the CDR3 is TGCGCCAGCAGCTTGCGTTTGAGGGATGACGGGGAGCTGTTTTTT.

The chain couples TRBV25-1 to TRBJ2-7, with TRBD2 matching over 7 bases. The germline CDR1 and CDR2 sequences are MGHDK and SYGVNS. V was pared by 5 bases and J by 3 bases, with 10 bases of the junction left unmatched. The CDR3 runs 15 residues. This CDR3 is CASSHTPAGSYEQYF. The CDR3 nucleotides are TGTGCCAGCAGTCATACACCAGCGGGAAGCTACGAGCAGTACTTC.

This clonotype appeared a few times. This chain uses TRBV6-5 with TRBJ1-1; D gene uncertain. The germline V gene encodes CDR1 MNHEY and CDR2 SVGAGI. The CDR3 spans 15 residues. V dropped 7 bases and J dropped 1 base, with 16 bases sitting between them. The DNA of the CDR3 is TGTGCCAGCAAGGTCAAGGCAGGCCCGAACACTGAAGCTTTCTTT. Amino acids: CASKVKAGPNTEAFF.

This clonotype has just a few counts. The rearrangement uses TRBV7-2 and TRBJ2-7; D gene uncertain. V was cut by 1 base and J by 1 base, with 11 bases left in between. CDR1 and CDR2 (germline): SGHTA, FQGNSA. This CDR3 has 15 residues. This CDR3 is CASSLGSSSSYEQYF. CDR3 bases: TGTGCCAGCAGCTTAGGGTCTAGTAGTTCCTACGAGCAGTACTTC.

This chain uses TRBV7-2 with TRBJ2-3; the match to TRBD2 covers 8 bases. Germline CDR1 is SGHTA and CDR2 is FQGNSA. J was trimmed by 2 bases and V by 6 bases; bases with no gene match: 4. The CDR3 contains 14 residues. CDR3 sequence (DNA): TGTGCCAGCAGGACGGGACTAGTCACAGATACGCAGTATTTT. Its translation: CASRTGLVTDTQYF.

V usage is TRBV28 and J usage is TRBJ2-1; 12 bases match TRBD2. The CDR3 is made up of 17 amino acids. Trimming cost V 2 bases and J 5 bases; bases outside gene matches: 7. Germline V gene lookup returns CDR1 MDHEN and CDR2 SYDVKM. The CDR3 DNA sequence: TGTGCCAGCAGTTTACGTAGCGCTAGCGGGAGGGACAATGAGCAGTTCTTC. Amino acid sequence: CASSLRSASGRDNEQFF.

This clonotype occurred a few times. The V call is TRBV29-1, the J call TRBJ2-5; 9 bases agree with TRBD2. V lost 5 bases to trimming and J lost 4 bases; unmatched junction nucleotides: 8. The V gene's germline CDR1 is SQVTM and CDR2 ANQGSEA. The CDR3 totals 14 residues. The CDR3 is CSVLDSGRGETQYF. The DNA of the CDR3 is TGCAGCGTTTTAGATAGCGGGAGAGGAGAGACCCAGTACTTC.

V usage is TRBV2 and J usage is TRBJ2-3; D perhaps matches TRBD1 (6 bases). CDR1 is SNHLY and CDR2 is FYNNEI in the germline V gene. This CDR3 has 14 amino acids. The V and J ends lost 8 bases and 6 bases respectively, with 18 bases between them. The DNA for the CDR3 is TGTGCCAGCCACAGGGTTGGTTATACCGATACGCAGTATTTT. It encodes CASHRVGYTDTQYF.

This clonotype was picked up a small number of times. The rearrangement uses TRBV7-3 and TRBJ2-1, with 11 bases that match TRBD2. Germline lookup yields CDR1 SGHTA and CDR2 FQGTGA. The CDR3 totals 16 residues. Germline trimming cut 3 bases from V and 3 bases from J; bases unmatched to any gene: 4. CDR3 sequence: CASSFGTSGLYNEQFF. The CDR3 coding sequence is TGTGCCAGCAGCTTCGGGACTAGCGGTCTCTACAATGAGCAGTTCTTC.

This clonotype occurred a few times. This CDR3 is CSAGLLDTQYF. Written as DNA, the CDR3 is TGCAGTGCTGGACTACTGGATACGCAGTATTTT. V usage is TRBV20-1 and J usage is TRBJ2-3; D might be TRBD2 (6 bases). The V and J ends lost 5 bases and 6 bases respectively, with 9 bases between them. The germline V gene encodes CDR1 DFQATT and CDR2 SNEGSKA (reference sequence). The CDR3 runs 11 residues.

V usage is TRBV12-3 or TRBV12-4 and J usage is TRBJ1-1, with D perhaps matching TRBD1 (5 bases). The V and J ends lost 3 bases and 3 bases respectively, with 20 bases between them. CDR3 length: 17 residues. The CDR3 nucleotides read TGTGCCAGCAGTTTGTCCGGGGGTATTGGATCGGACACTGAAGCTTTCTTT. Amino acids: CASSLSGGIGSDTEAFF.

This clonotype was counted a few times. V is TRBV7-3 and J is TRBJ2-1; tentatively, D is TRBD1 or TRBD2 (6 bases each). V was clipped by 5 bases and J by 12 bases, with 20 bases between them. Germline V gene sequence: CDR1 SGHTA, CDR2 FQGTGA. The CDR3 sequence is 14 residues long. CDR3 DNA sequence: TGTGCCAGCAGCCCTGGGGGCCTAGGTAGCGGGCAGTTCTTC. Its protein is CASSPGGLGSGQFF.

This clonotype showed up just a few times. CDR3 sequence reads: CASSRGGIEDTQYF. CDR3 nucleotides: TGTGCCAGCAGCCGTGGGGGGATAGAAGATACGCAGTATTTT. This chain joins TRBV3-1 and TRBJ2-3; a possible D gene is TRBD2 (6 bases). CDR3 length: 14 amino acids. V shed 4 bases and J shed 5 bases, with 13 bases lying between them. Germline loops: CDR1 LGHDT, CDR2 YNNKEL (reference sequence).

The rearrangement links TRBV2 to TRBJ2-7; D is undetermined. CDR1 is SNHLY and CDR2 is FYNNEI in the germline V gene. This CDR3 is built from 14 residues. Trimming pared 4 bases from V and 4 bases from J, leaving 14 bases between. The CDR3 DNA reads TGTGCCAGCAGTGTTGCCGTAAGCGCTTACGAGCAGTACTTC. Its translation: CASSVAVSAYEQYF. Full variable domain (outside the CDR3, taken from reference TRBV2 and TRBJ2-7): EPEVTQTPSHQVTQMGQEVILRCVPISNHLYFYWYRQILGQKVEFLVSFYNNEISEKSEIFDDQFSVERPDGSNFTLKIRSTKLEDSAMYFCASSVAVSAYEQYFGPGTRLTVT.